The 11 T cell receptor beta chains below were found in one sample sequenced in a study of blood T cell repertoires in COVID-19. TCRdb's table, derived via immunoSEQ multiplex PCR, lists solely in-frame clones and lacks some. The top ten clones hold approximately 2% of a sample with 100,000 to 150,000 clones, roughly two thirds of them seen once. Sequencing used peripheral blood. These receptor sequences come from a woman in her 70s with acute or convalescent COVID-19.

This chain joins TRBV2 and TRBJ2-1, with 9 nucleotides matching TRBD2. This CDR3 is built from 13 residues. The V gene end was trimmed by 2 bases and the J gene end by 13 bases; junction bases not matched to a gene: 6. The germline CDR1 and CDR2 sequences are SNHLY and FYNNEI. The CDR3 DNA reads as TGTGCCAGCAGTGAAAGCGGGGGGCCAGTCCAGTTCTTC. Translating gives CASSESGGPVQFF.

This sequence joins TRBV6-2 or TRBV6-3 and TRBJ1-2, with TRBD1 identical over 8 bases. The V and J ends lost 4 bases and 8 bases, in that order; junction bases with no gene match: 6. The CDR3 spans 13 residues. CDR1 and CDR2 from the germline V gene are MNHEY and SVGEGT. CDR3 in DNA: TGTGCCAGCAGTTCCACCGGACAGGGAGGCTACACCTTC. It is translated as CASSSTGQGGYTF.

The rearrangement joins TRBV5-1 to TRBJ2-3; tentatively, D is TRBD2 (5 bases). Trimming took 0 bases from V and 4 from J, leaving 12 bases between them. The length of the CDR3 is 15 residues. Germline CDR1 is SGHRS and CDR2 is YFSETQ. The CDR3 DNA reads TGCGCCAGCAGCTTGGTCGGGGATGGGGCAGATACGCAGTATTTT. It codes for CASSLVGDGADTQYF.

J is TRBJ1-5 and V is TRBV19; D is ambiguous. Per germline, CDR1 LNHDA and CDR2 SQIVND (reference sequence). This CDR3 has 14 residues. Trimming pared 1 base from V and 1 base from J, leaving 5 bases between. The CDR3 region has the DNA TGTGCCAGTAGTATAGGAGGGAGCAATCAGCCCCAGCATTTT. This translates into CASSIGGSNQPQHF.

This clone appeared a few times. The chain uses TRBV15 and TRBJ2-7, with 11 nucleotides matching TRBD1. Unmatched junction bases numbered 17, after V lost 1 base and J lost 6 bases. This CDR3 is 19 amino acids long. The germline CDR1 and CDR2 sequences are LNHNV and YYDKDF (reference sequence). CDR3 sequence reads: CATSRAYLGGQGARREQYF. CDR3 in DNA: TGTGCCACCAGCAGAGCGTACTTAGGAGGACAGGGGGCGCGTCGCGAGCAGTACTTC.

The chain is built from TRBV21-1 and TRBJ1-4; the table gives TRBD1 as D, unverified against the DNA. TRBV21-1 is listed as a pseudogene. The CDR3 spans 14 residues. The chain's CDR3 is CASSAQGGDEKLFF. The CDR3 nucleotides read TGTGCCAGCAGCGCACAGGGTGGGGATGAAAAACTGTTTTTT.

CDR3 in DNA: TGTGCCAGCAGCCCCGGGACAGGGGGGCACTACAATGAGCAGTTCTTC. Its protein product is CASSPGTGGHYNEQFF. J is TRBJ2-1 and V is TRBV27; 11 bases align to TRBD1. V lost 6 bases to trimming and J lost 3 bases; unmatched junction nucleotides: 7. CDR1 and CDR2 (germline): MNHEY, SMNVEV (reference sequence). This CDR3 has 16 amino acids.

This rearrangement joins TRBV18 to TRBJ1-2; D remains unclear. The germline V gene has CDR1 KGHSH and CDR2 LQKENI. The ends were cut back, 4 bases at V and 4 bases at J, with 10 bases in the middle. The length of the CDR3 is 13 residues. CDR3 nucleotide sequence: TGTGCCAGCTCACTTAACGGAGCCTATGGCTACACCTTC. As protein: CASSLNGAYGYTF.

This clone was counted a few times. V usage is TRBV27 and J usage is TRBJ2-4; 8 positions match TRBD1. After removal of 6 bases from V and 6 bases from J, the junction contained 19 bases not matched to a gene. Germline V gene lookup returns CDR1 MNHEY and CDR2 SMNVEV (reference sequence). There are 18 residues in the CDR3. The CDR3 DNA reads as TGTGCCAGCAGGGCGGGCAGGGGGCGTCTTGATTTTGGAAACATTCAGTACTTC. It specifies CASRAGRGRLDFGNIQYF.

In this sample, this clone turned up many times. V is TRBV28 and J is TRBJ1-6; TRBD1 aligns across 9 bases. With 5 bases clipped from V and 1 base from J, the junction kept 6 bases outside the gene matches. The CDR3 sequence is 17 residues long. Germline loops: CDR1 MDHEN, CDR2 SYDVKM. The CDR3 DNA follows: TGTGCCAGCAGTGGTACCGGGACAGGGTCCTATAATTCACCCCTCCACTTT. Protein sequence: CASSGTGTGSYNSPLHF.

This clone was found once. This rearrangement joins TRBV5-5 to TRBJ2-7; 8 bases align to TRBD2. Trimming at V came to 5 bases and at J to 1 base, leaving 5 bases not matched to a gene. The CDR3 extends over 14 amino acids. In germline, CDR1 is SGHKS, CDR2 YYEKEE (reference sequence). CDR3: CASSPTSGSYEQYF. As DNA, the CDR3 is TGTGCCAGCAGTCCCACTAGCGGTTCCTACGAGCAGTACTTC.